The present T cell receptor (beta chain) was sequenced within a study of CD8+ T cells in alopecia areata. Study outcomes and limitations: Clonality in the scalp and expanded CD8+ clones ranked among the top 100 were significantly decreased by tofacitinib.

With respect to this clone: Its target is unknown.

The sequencing template was cDNA reverse transcribed from extracted RNA. The repertoire was sequenced with immunoSEQ multiplex PCR; TCRdb's copy has only in-frame clones and lacks some. The sample includes approximately 43,000 clones, less than 70% seen only once; the top ten take about 21%. Sample treatment: oral pan-JAK inhibitor, 5-10 mg twice daily. This specimen was CD8+ T cells sorted from blood, taken at week 4, from a patient treated with tofacitinib. The clonotype originates from a human donor with alopecia areata.

The CDR3 is CASSFPGTDTQYF. The CDR3 DNA reads as TGTGCCAGCAGTTTTCCGGGGACAGATACGCAGTATTTT. This sequence joins TRBV27 and TRBJ2-3, with TRBD2 as a possible D gene (5 bases). The germline V and J ends were trimmed by 3 bases and 3 bases, with 7 bases remaining between them. CDR3 size: 13 residues. Germline V gene sequence: CDR1 MNHEY, CDR2 SMNVEV (reference sequence).